Each of the 30 T cell receptor beta chains below was sequenced from the same sample in a study of T cells in Graves' hyperthyroidism and ophthalmopathy. TCR beta CDR3 sequences were amplified from RNA transcripts. HTBI primers were used for first-round RT-PCR of the TCR CDR3. In TCRdb, the multiplex PCR reads were re-called with MiXCR into one record per CDR3 protein. Of hundreds of thousands of distinct CDR3 sequences in the sample, roughly 14% were seen once. Sequencing input: blood. Receptors originate from a woman between 40 and 55 years old with Graves' ophthalmopathy.

Many counts were recorded for this clonotype. The rearrangement links TRBV10-2 to TRBJ1-2, with TRBD1 matching 7 bases. There are 14 residues in the CDR3. Trimming at V came to 6 bases and at J to 1 base, leaving 5 bases not matched to a gene. CDR1 and CDR2 (germline): WSHSY, SAAADI. The CDR3 reads CASREDRDNYGYTF. The DNA for the CDR3 is TGCGCCAGCAGGGAAGACAGGGATAACTATGGCTACACCTTC.

This rearrangement joins TRBV28 to TRBJ1-2; D gene uncertain. The CDR3 totals 14 residues. In germline, CDR1 is MDHEN, CDR2 SYDVKM. Trimming left V 6 bases short and J 4 bases short, with 15 bases between. The CDR3 DNA sequence: TGTGCCAGCAGACTCCGGGAAAAGGGCTATGGCTACACCTTC. It codes for CASRLREKGYGYTF.

This clonotype was seen at least ten times. The gene calls are TRBV14 and TRBJ1-1; D remains unclear. Germline V gene data show CDR1 as SGHDN and CDR2 as FVKESK. Trimming shortened V by 1 base and J by 11 bases, and 11 bases separated the two germline ends. CDR3 length equals 12 residues. For the CDR3, the DNA is TGTGCCAGCAGCCAAGTTGCAAAGGTTGCTTTCTTT. It encodes CASSQVAKVAFF.

The chain combines TRBV29-1 with TRBJ2-5; 9 nucleotides align to TRBD1. Germline V gene sequence: CDR1 SQVTM, CDR2 ANQGSEA. The junction had 10 bases not matched to a gene; V was cut back by 4 bases and J by 4 bases. The CDR3 consists of 15 residues. The CDR3 nucleotides read TGCAGCGTTGGGACAGGGGTTTGGGGCGTAGAGACCCAGTACTTC. Translated: CSVGTGVWGVETQYF. Full variable domain (remainder filled in from reference TRBV29-1 and TRBJ2-5): SAVISQKPSRDICQRGTSLTIQCQVDSQVTMMFWYRQQPGQSLTLIATANQGSEATYESGFVIDKFPISRPNLTFSTLTVSNMSPEDSSIYLCSVGTGVWGVETQYFGPGTRLLVL.

V is TRBV20-1 and J is TRBJ2-4, with D perhaps given as TRBD1 or TRBD2 (5 bases each). Trimming shortened V by 0 bases and J by 7 bases, and 22 bases separated the two germline ends. The CDR3 totals 17 residues. From germline, CDR1 is DFQATT and CDR2 SNEGSKA (reference sequence). The CDR3: CSAREPGRPSMGNIQYF. CDR3 sequence (DNA): TGCAGTGCTAGAGAGCCGGGGCGACCGTCGATGGGGAACATTCAGTACTTC.

This clonotype was detected ten times or more. V and J are TRBV28 and TRBJ2-7; D is tentatively TRBD1 or TRBD2 (7 bases each). Germline loops: CDR1 MDHEN, CDR2 SYDVKM. CDR3 size: 18 residues. In nucleotides, the CDR3 is TGTGTCAACAGGGGAGTTCGGGGGAGGGCACCCAACTCCTACGAGCAGTACTTC. Translated: CVNRGVRGRAPNSYEQYF.

This clonotype was recorded many times. The rearrangement links TRBV28 to TRBJ1-5; 7 bases are a match to TRBD1. This CDR3 is 14 amino acids long. The trim removed 6 bases at V and 1 base at J, leaving 3 bases unmatched. CDR1 and CDR2 from the germline V gene are MDHEN and SYDVKM. The CDR3 here is CASREGQSNQPQHF. The DNA of the CDR3 is TGTGCCAGCAGGGAGGGACAGAGCAATCAGCCCCAGCATTTT.

This clonotype has at least ten counts. V and J are TRBV7-8 and TRBJ2-7; D remains unclear. From germline, CDR1 is SGHVS and CDR2 FQNEAQ. The CDR3 is 12 amino acids. Trimming took off 2 bases at V and 6 bases at J, with 8 bases between the two ends. CDR3 nucleotides: TGTGCCAGCAGCTTAACTTTCAGCGAGCAGTACTTC. Translated: CASSLTFSEQYF.

The chain carries TRBV6-1 and TRBJ1-2; possible D gene TRBD1, 5 bases. CDR1 MNHNS and CDR2 SASEGT come from the germline V gene. V dropped 1 base and J dropped 5 bases, with 11 bases sitting between them. The CDR3 is 14 amino acids. This chain's CDR3 is CASSEDGTFYGYTF. The DNA of the CDR3 is TGTGCCAGCAGTGAAGACGGGACCTTTTATGGCTACACCTTC.

At least ten counts were recorded for this clonotype. CDR3 protein: CAWSVLGPGGTIYF. DNA of the CDR3: TGTGCCTGGAGTGTACTAGGACCCGGAGGCACCATATATTTT. The chain recombines TRBV30 with TRBJ1-3; unclear D gene. Between the trimmed V and J ends, which lost 0 bases and 9 bases, there was a span of 15 bases. This CDR3 has 14 residues. Germline CDR1 reads GTSNPN; CDR2 reads SVGIG (reference sequence).

This clonotype was detected only a few times. The chain combines TRBV4-1 with TRBJ1-2, with unresolved D. This CDR3 is built from 13 residues. In germline, CDR1 is MGHRA, CDR2 YSYEKL. V lost 2 bases, J lost 6 bases, and 10 bases lay in between. CDR3 DNA sequence: TGCGCCAGCAGCCAACCGTCCCTCGATGGCTACACCTTC. It is translated as CASSQPSLDGYTF.

This clonotype was seen only a few times. The genes are TRBV27 and TRBJ1-1; no clear D. This CDR3 has 13 amino acids. V was clipped by 4 bases and J by 5 bases, with 11 bases between them. In germline, CDR1 is MNHEY, CDR2 SMNVEV (reference sequence). The CDR3 protein is CASSSRRATEAFF. CDR3 bases: TGTGCCAGCAGTTCGAGAAGGGCGACTGAAGCTTTCTTT.

The chain joins TRBV5-1 to TRBJ1-2; 8 bases fit TRBD1. There are 14 residues in the CDR3. Trimming cost V 1 base and J 8 bases; bases outside gene matches: 7. Germline V lookup: CDR1 SGHRS, CDR2 YFSETQ. The CDR3 region is CASSLLTGARGYTF. CDR3 DNA: TGCGCCAGCAGCTTGTTGACAGGGGCTCGGGGCTACACCTTC. The variable domain in full, with the rest retrieved from reference TRBV5-1 and TRBJ1-2, is KAGVTQTPRYLIKTRGQQVTLSCSPISGHRSVSWYQQTPGQGLQFLFEYFSETQRNKGNFPGRFSGRQFSNSRSEMNVSTLELGDSALYLCASSLLTGARGYTFGSGTRLTVV.

The rearrangement uses TRBV29-1 and TRBJ2-7; TRBD1 matches 8 bases. From germline, CDR1 is SQVTM and CDR2 ANQGSEA. Trimming cost V 6 bases and J 4 bases; bases outside gene matches: 14. This CDR3 spans 15 amino acids. As DNA, the CDR3 is TGCAGCGTCCATCGCCCAGGGGGCGAGGGTTACGAGCAGTACTTC. Its translation: CSVHRPGGEGYEQYF.

This clonotype was picked up one time. A much bigger clone sits one base away, suggesting this may be a read error. This chain joins TRBV27 and TRBJ2-5; D unresolved. Per the germline V gene, CDR1 is MNHEY and CDR2 is SMNVEV (reference sequence). The CDR3 has 13 amino acids. The V gene lost 5 bases and the J gene lost 3 bases, with 10 bases spanning the gap. The CDR3 is CASSRVMEETQYF. CDR3 nucleotide sequence: TGTGCCAGCAGTCGGGTTATGGAAGAGACCCAGTACTTC.

This clonotype was seen repeatedly, ten times or more. This chain joins TRBV5-1 and TRBJ2-5; 8 bases fit TRBD2. The CDR3 has 16 residues. CDR1 is SGHRS, CDR2 YFSETQ, per germline. V dropped 5 bases and J dropped 2; count of bases not matched to a gene: 11. The CDR3 bases are TGCGCCAGCAGACTTGGGGCCAGCGGGAGTCAAGAGACCCAGTACTTC. Protein sequence: CASRLGASGSQETQYF.

This clonotype was picked up many times. This sequence joins TRBV20-1 and TRBJ1-1; 12 bases agree with TRBD1. The CDR3 consists of 18 residues. Germline V gene sequence: CDR1 DFQATT, CDR2 SNEGSKA (reference sequence). With 2 bases clipped from V and 3 bases from J, the junction kept 13 bases outside the gene matches. The CDR3 region is CSARHTPWGTGGYTEAFF. CDR3 DNA sequence: TGCAGTGCTAGACACACCCCCTGGGGGACAGGGGGCTACACTGAAGCTTTCTTT.

This clonotype was found many times. V and J are TRBV7-3 and TRBJ2-5, with 7 nucleotides matching TRBD2. CDR3 length: 16 residues. After removal of 1 base from V and 2 bases from J, the junction contained 7 bases not matched to a gene. In germline, CDR1 is SGHTA, CDR2 FQGTGA. CDR3 DNA sequence: TGTGCCAGCAGCTTAAGGCCTAGCGGAGCTCAAGAGACCCAGTACTTC. Encoded protein: CASSLRPSGAQETQYF.

This clonotype was seen repeatedly, ten times or more. The V and J genes are TRBV4-1 and TRBJ2-1, with D possibly being TRBD2 (6 bases). V was clipped by 5 bases and J by 4 bases, with 12 bases between them. Germline V gene sequence: CDR1 MGHRA, CDR2 YSYEKL. The CDR3 contains 14 residues. CDR3 DNA sequence: TGCGCCAGCAGCAAAGGCGGAGGGTACAATGAGCAGTTCTTC. Encoded protein: CASSKGGGYNEQFF.

This clonotype has at least ten counts. The chain carries TRBV28 and TRBJ2-5, with TRBD1 identical over 10 bases. CDR1 is MDHEN and CDR2 is SYDVKM in the germline V gene. V was pared by 8 bases and J by 4 bases, with 13 bases of the junction left unmatched. This CDR3 comprises 16 residues. The CDR3 DNA reads TGTGCCAGCCTCCCCCGGGACAGGGGTCACCGAGAGACCCAGTACTTC. It encodes CASLPRDRGHRETQYF. Using reference TRBV28 and TRBJ2-5 for the parts outside the CDR3, the full variable domain is DVKVTQSSRYLVKRTGEKVFLECVQDMDHENMFWYRQDPGLGLRLIYFSYDVKMKEKGDIPEGYSVSREKKERFSLILESASTNQTSMYLCASLPRDRGHRETQYFGPGTRLLVL.

This clonotype was seen many times. This rearrangement joins TRBV4-2 to TRBJ2-7; 10 bases agree with TRBD2. V shed 0 bases, J shed 7 bases, and the junction held 9 bases outside the gene matches. In germline, CDR1 is LGHNA, CDR2 YNFKEQ. CDR3 length: 16 residues. The CDR3 region is CASSQDSTSGNREQYF. CDR3 nucleotide sequence: TGTGCCAGCAGCCAAGATTCTACTAGCGGGAACAGAGAGCAGTACTTC.

There are many counts of this clonotype. This chain uses TRBV28 with TRBJ2-5; D possibly uses TRBD1 or TRBD2 (6 bases each). The CDR3 sequence is 14 residues long. Trimming pared 3 bases from V and 7 bases from J, leaving 15 bases between. Germline V gene lookup returns CDR1 MDHEN and CDR2 SYDVKM. The CDR3 here is CASSFGGRAGTQYF. CDR3 nucleotide sequence: TGTGCCAGCAGTTTCGGGGGCAGAGCGGGGACCCAGTACTTC. The full variable domain, rest sourced from reference TRBV28 and TRBJ2-5, is DVKVTQSSRYLVKRTGEKVFLECVQDMDHENMFWYRQDPGLGLRLIYFSYDVKMKEKGDIPEGYSVSREKKERFSLILESASTNQTSMYLCASSFGGRAGTQYFGPGTRLLVL.

This clonotype was detected ten times or more. V usage is TRBV28 and J usage is TRBJ2-5, with D perhaps assigned TRBD1 or TRBD2 (5 bases each). The CDR3 sequence is 15 residues long. CDR1 is MDHEN and CDR2 is SYDVKM in the germline V gene. V lost 2 bases and J 3 bases, leaving 13 bases between the germline ends. CDR3 DNA: TGTGCCAGCAGTTTAGGCCGGGGCAGTAAAGAGACCCAGTACTTC. This codes for CASSLGRGSKETQYF.

The rearrangement uses TRBV11-1 and TRBJ1-2; possibly TRBD1 for D (6 bases). CDR1 and CDR2 from the germline V gene are SGHAT and FQDESV (reference sequence). Trimming stripped 4 bases from V and 7 bases from J, with 22 bases between. The CDR3 is 16 residues long. The chain's CDR3 is CASSSSTGTRRFGYTF. CDR3 DNA sequence: TGTGCCAGCAGCTCGTCCACCGGGACAAGGAGGTTTGGCTACACCTTC.

The table lists this clonotype with many counts. The rearrangement joins TRBV20-1 to TRBJ1-2; TRBD1 might be the D (5 bases). This CDR3 region has 13 residues. V lost 6 bases and J 8 bases, leaving 19 bases between the germline ends. CDR1 is DFQATT, CDR2 SNEGSKA, per germline (reference sequence). In DNA, the CDR3 is TGCAGTGCCCAGTCCTGGACATTTTCGGGCTACACCTTC. Encoded protein: CSAQSWTFSGYTF.

The chain combines TRBV7-8 with TRBJ2-4; D perhaps matches TRBD1 (7 bases). Trimming pared 5 bases from V and 1 base from J, leaving 12 bases between. Per germline, CDR1 SGHVS and CDR2 FQNEAQ. This CDR3 comprises 15 residues. CDR3 amino acids: CASSRRGEAKNIQYF. The DNA of the CDR3 is TGTGCCAGCAGCCGCAGGGGGGAGGCCAAAAACATTCAGTACTTC. The complete variable domain, with remaining parts taken from reference TRBV7-8 and TRBJ2-4, reads GAGVSQSPRYKVAKRGQDVALRCDPISGHVSLFWYQQALGQGPEFLTYFQNEAQLDKSGLPSDRFFAERPEGSVSTLKIQRTQQEDSAVYLCASSRRGEAKNIQYFGAGTRLSVL.

This clonotype was seen repeatedly, ten times or more. The chain joins TRBV6-1 to TRBJ2-2, with 8 positions matching TRBD1. Germline assignment: CDR1 MNHNS and CDR2 SASEGT. Unmatched junction bases numbered 3, after V lost 4 bases and J lost 2 bases. The CDR3 spans 15 residues. The CDR3, as DNA: TGTGCCAGCAGTGGACAGGGGAGTAACACCGGGGAGCTGTTTTTT. Translation: CASSGQGSNTGELFF.

Ten or more counts support this clonotype. J is TRBJ2-7 and V is TRBV11-3; 7 bases are shared with TRBD2. J was trimmed by 3 bases and V by 1 base; bases with no gene match: 6. Germline V CDR1 and CDR2: SGHNT, YENEEA. The CDR3 is made up of 15 amino acids. This chain's CDR3 is CASSLVSSGGYEQYF. In DNA form, the CDR3 reads TGTGCCAGCAGCTTAGTGTCTAGCGGAGGCTACGAGCAGTACTTC.

This clonotype was recorded many times. This rearrangement joins TRBV11-2 to TRBJ2-5; TRBD2 might be the D (6 bases). This CDR3 has 17 residues. The V gene's germline CDR1 is SGHAT and CDR2 FQNNGV. With 0 bases removed from V and 5 bases from J, the gap between germline ends came to 19 bases. The CDR3, as DNA: TGTGCCAGCAGCTTAGATTGGAGGGAAACATCAATTGAGACCCAGTACTTC. This codes for CASSLDWRETSIETQYF.

In its sample, this clonotype was seen a few times. The chain couples TRBV9 to TRBJ2-2, with TRBD2 matching 8 bases. CDR3 length equals 16 residues. Looked up from germline, CDR1 is SGDLS and CDR2 is YYNGEE. V gave up 1 base and J gave up 4 bases; unmatched junction bases: 6. The CDR3 bases are TGTGCCAGCAGCGTAACCGGGAGGGCGACCACCGGGGAGCTGTTTTTT. It encodes CASSVTGRATTGELFF.